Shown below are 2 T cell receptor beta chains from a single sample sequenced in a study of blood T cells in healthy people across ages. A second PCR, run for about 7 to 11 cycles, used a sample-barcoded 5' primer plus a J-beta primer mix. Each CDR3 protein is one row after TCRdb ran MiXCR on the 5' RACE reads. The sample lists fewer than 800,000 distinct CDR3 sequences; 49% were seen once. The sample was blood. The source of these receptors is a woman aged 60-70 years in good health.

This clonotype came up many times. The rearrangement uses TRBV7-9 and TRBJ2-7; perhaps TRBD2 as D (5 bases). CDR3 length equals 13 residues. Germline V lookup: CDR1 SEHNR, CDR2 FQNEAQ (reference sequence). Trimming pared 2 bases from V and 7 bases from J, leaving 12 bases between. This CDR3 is CASSLSGPVEQYF. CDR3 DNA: TGTGCCAGCAGCTTAAGCGGCCCTGTGGAGCAGTACTTC.

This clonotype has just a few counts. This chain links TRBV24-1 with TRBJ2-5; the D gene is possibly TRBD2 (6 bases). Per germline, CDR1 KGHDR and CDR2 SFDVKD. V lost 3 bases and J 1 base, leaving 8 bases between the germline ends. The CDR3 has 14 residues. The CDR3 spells CATSDGDFQETQYF. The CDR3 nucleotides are TGTGCCACCAGTGATGGGGACTTCCAAGAGACCCAGTACTTC.